Presented here are 6 T cell receptor beta chains from one specimen sequenced in a study of early T cells in non-severe SARS-CoV-2 infection. TCRdb fed the 5' RACE reads into MiXCR, producing one record per CDR3 protein. The sample consists of 60,000 to 75,000 distinct CDR3 sequences, 12% of them appearing once. Source material: whole blood. The receptors were sampled from an adult who was a healthcare worker with PCR-confirmed SARS-CoV-2 infection or an uninfected control (not recorded which).

The chain couples TRBV4-1 to TRBJ1-3; D possibly corresponds to TRBD1 (5 bases). V lost 3 bases to trimming and J lost 3 bases, with 15 bases between them. The CDR3 is 16 amino acids. Germline V gene sequence: CDR1 MGHRA, CDR2 YSYEKL. The CDR3 region is CASSQPQSGLGNTIYF. For the CDR3, the DNA is TGCGCCAGCAGCCAGCCGCAGTCGGGACTTGGAAACACCATATATTTT.

This clonotype was counted between two and nine times. The chain couples TRBV7-2 to TRBJ2-5; 10 nucleotides line up with TRBD2. V shed 5 bases, J shed 0 bases, and the junction held 6 bases outside the gene matches. The CDR3 runs to 16 residues. Germline lookup yields CDR1 SGHTA and CDR2 FQGNSA. The CDR3 sequence: CASSPGLAANQETQYF. Here the CDR3 DNA reads TGTGCCAGCAGCCCTGGACTAGCGGCGAACCAAGAGACCCAGTACTTC.

The chain has TRBV3-1 and TRBJ2-2; D unresolved. The CDR3 extends over 14 amino acids. Germline values: CDR1 LGHDT, CDR2 YNNKEL (reference sequence). Trimming left V 0 bases short and J 4 bases short, with 6 bases between. The CDR3 DNA reads TGTGCCAGCAGCCAAGAAGGTGGCACCGGGGAGCTGTTTTTT. Its translation is CASSQEGGTGELFF.

This clonotype was seen repeatedly, ten times or more. The CDR3 is CASSPGETQYF. In DNA, the CDR3 is TGTGCCAGCAGCCCAGGGGAGACCCAGTACTTC. This sequence joins TRBV7-9 and TRBJ2-5; TRBD1 is a possible D gene (5 bases). Trimming left V 5 bases short and J 5 bases short, with 6 bases between. Germline V CDR1 and CDR2: SEHNR, FQNEAQ (reference sequence). The CDR3 loop spans 11 amino acids.

This clonotype was counted many times. J is TRBJ2-7 and V is TRBV3-1; D perhaps matches TRBD1 (5 bases). CDR1 and CDR2 from the germline V gene are LGHDT and YNNKEL (reference sequence). Trimming cost V 0 bases and J 3 bases, with 15 bases left between them. The CDR3 contains 16 residues. The CDR3 here is CASSQEGLTGNYEQYF. The CDR3 nucleotides are TGTGCCAGCAGCCAAGAGGGGCTCACGGGCAACTACGAGCAGTACTTC.

This clonotype was recorded many times. CDR3 nucleotides: TGTGCCATCAGTCCTCAGGGGGCGATCTACGAGCAGTACTTC. Translation: CAISPQGAIYEQYF. This chain uses TRBV10-3 with TRBJ2-7; 8 nucleotides match TRBD1. This CDR3 is 14 amino acids long. Germline values: CDR1 ENHRY, CDR2 SYGVKD. J was trimmed by 3 bases and V by 5 bases; bases with no gene match: 6.